Listed below are T cell receptor beta chains from one sample, sequenced in a study of shared clonotypes between healthy human individuals. Clones were sequenced by immunoSEQ multiplex PCR, and TCRdb holds only the in-frame ones, with some missing. The sample lists under 2.5 million clones; 92% were seen once. The sequencing sample was made of naive CD4+ T cells from PBMCs. These receptors all come from a man aged 18 to 30 in good health. Some clones in this sample may be carry-over from other donors' samples. Both conserved end residues are part of each CDR3. The order of the fields is J gene, V gene, CDR3 protein.

TRBJ1-1 TRBV2 CASSPVLGRVIEAFF
TRBJ2-7 TRBV7-2 CASSLLVSYEQYF
TRBJ2-3 TRBV10-2 CASSDGGLAGTDTQYF
TRBJ2-5 TRBV7-2 CASSLADTRPQETQYF
TRBJ1-6 TRBV30 CAWSVGSPLHF
TRBJ1-4 TRBV9 CASSARPGQTEKLFF
TRBJ2-7 TRBV28 CASSFLAGTSSYEQYF
TRBJ2-7 TRBV6-5 CASSPTREYEQYF
TRBJ2-3 TRBV5-1 CASDDPLAGGTDTQYF
TRBJ1-4 TRBV6-1 CASRTTGSGEKLFF
TRBJ2-1 TRBV29-1 CSVGGLAGALGEQFF
TRBJ2-3 TRBV11-2 CASSSPLAGTGFVF
TRBJ2-7 TRBV6-6 CASSYRDRGSEQYF
TRBJ2-7 TRBV6-1 CASSEGIGGYDEQYF
TRBJ2-7 TRBV28 CASTTISDYEQYF
TRBJ2-6 TRBV30 CAWSGPPGTSFAGANVLTF
TRBJ1-1 TRBV11-2 CASSPILGEFLMNTEAFF
TRBJ2-5 TRBV9 CASSVSLGGQETQYF
TRBJ1-2 TRBV28 CASSSPGGHGGYTF
TRBJ2-6 TRBV28 CASRGAHSGANVLTF
- TRBV7-8 CASSSRVMGGARSYEQYF
TRBJ2-7 TRBV27 CASSPWSGSSYEQYF
TRBJ1-5 TRBV2 CASRPGGWQPQHF
TRBJ1-2 TRBV7-2 CASSLTGYGYTF
TRBJ2-3 TRBV5-1 CASSSTGELTDTQYF
TRBJ2-3 TRBV5-1 CASSSTSGDWDTQYF
TRBJ2-1 TRBV10-2 CASSVRDRVIDEQFF
TRBJ2-7 TRBV28 CASRGSYEQYF
TRBJ2-1 TRBV28 CASSGVGLAGGDPSYNEQFF
TRBJ2-3 TRBV18 CASSPLGDTQYF
TRBJ1-3 TRBV7-2 CASSFLTGNTIYF
TRBJ2-5 TRBV25-1 CASSPQGTETQYF
TRBJ1-2 TRBV18 CASSPSSGRAASSNYGYTF
TRBJ2-2 TRBV5-1 CASSLALAGVTGELFF
TRBJ2-7 TRBV5-1 CASSLNGGHYEQYF
TRBJ2-5 TRBV6-5 CASSYGRWETQYF
TRBJ1-2 TRBV6-1 CASSGPGRMGYTF
TRBJ2-5 TRBV7-2 CASSQVGTSGQETQYF
TRBJ2-5 TRBV19 CASSRPFETQYF
TRBJ1-5 TRBV5-1 CASSLAPGGNQPQHF
TRBJ2-2 TRBV28 CASSFPFDSILDTGELFF
TRBJ2-7 TRBV2 CASRALVDEQYF
TRBJ1-4 TRBV5-1 CASSLEGLRPEKLFF